These 32 T cell receptor beta chains were sequenced from one sample in a study of shared clonotypes between healthy human individuals (dated by TCRdb to the early 2020s). The library was produced with the immunoSEQ multiplex PCR assay. This is the immuneACCESS table as TCRdb keeps it, with only in-frame sequences that have V and J called. A part of the clones is gone; compared with another copy, unresolved V genes explain less than half, and the rest is unexplained. The sample data list more than 900,000 clones, and around 78% of these were observed just once. The top ten constitute more than 0.55% of the sample. Sequenced input: memory CD4+ T cells from PBMCs. The sample's cell subset or site label is to be understood as: CD45RA-negative fraction. These receptor sequences come from a man between 18 and 35 years old in good health. Some clones in this sample may be carry-over from other donors' samples.

V gene TRBV7-9 combines with J gene TRBJ2-3; 8 bases are a match to TRBD2. Germline V gives CDR1 SEHNR, CDR2 FQNEAQ (reference sequence). This CDR3 has 15 residues. V lost 6 bases, J lost 4 bases, and 9 bases stayed unmatched. The CDR3 reads CASSSTTGRADTQYF. The CDR3 bases are TGTGCCAGCAGTTCGACCACCGGGAGGGCAGATACGCAGTATTTT.

This chain uses TRBV2 with TRBJ2-2; 9 nucleotides line up with TRBD2. Germline CDR1 and CDR2: SNHLY and FYNNEI. The CDR3 contains 16 residues. V gave up 6 bases and J gave up 5 bases; unmatched junction bases: 10. CDR3: CASSSFSGRETGELFF. As DNA, the CDR3 is TGTGCCAGCAGCTCTTTTAGCGGGAGAGAAACCGGGGAGCTGTTTTTT.

The chain combines TRBV14 with TRBJ2-5; 10 bases are shared with TRBD1. With the DNA end fitting TRBJ2-7 better, the J assignment may be wrong. The germline CDR1 and CDR2 sequences are SGHDN and FVKESK. The CDR3 extends over 15 amino acids. CDR3 in DNA: TGTGCCAGCAGCCGAGAGACAGGGGGCGGCTACGAGCAGTACTTC. Translating gives CASSRETGGGYEQYF.

The chain recombines TRBV5-4 with TRBJ2-7; D is unresolved. Trimming stripped 4 bases from V and 1 base from J, with 9 bases between. Germline values: CDR1 SGHNT, CDR2 YYREEE (reference sequence). This CDR3 contains 13 residues. In nucleotides, the CDR3 is TGTGCCAGCAGCGGACCTAAGTCCTACGAGCAGTACTTC. It translates to CASSGPKSYEQYF. Drawing the rest from reference TRBV5-4 and TRBJ2-7, the complete variable domain is ETGVTQSPTHLIKTRGQQVTLRCSSQSGHNTVSWYQQALGQGPQFIFQYYREEENGRGNFPPRFSGLQFPNYSSELNVNALELDDSALYLCASSGPKSYEQYFGPGTRLTVT.

The rearrangement joins TRBV27 to TRBJ2-1, with TRBD1 matching 8 bases. CDR1 and CDR2 (germline): MNHEY, SMNVEV (reference sequence). V shed 8 bases and J 6 bases; nucleotides not matched to a gene: 12. The CDR3 is 15 amino acids. The CDR3 loop reads CASQNINRGVNEQFF. The CDR3 bases are TGTGCCAGCCAGAATATTAACAGGGGGGTCAATGAGCAGTTCTTC.

The V call is TRBV5-1, the J call TRBJ2-1, with D maybe TRBD1 (5 bases). V dropped 1 base and J dropped 3 bases, with 11 bases sitting between them. CDR1 is SGHRS, CDR2 YFSETQ, per germline. The CDR3 runs 15 residues. The CDR3: CASSLTQGHYNEQFF. CDR3 DNA: TGCGCCAGCAGCTTGACGCAGGGCCACTACAATGAGCAGTTCTTC.

This clone appeared once. The gene calls are TRBV2 and TRBJ1-2; possibly TRBD1 for D (5 bases). The V and J ends lost 4 bases and 4 bases respectively, with 13 bases between them. This CDR3 spans 14 amino acids. Per the germline V gene, CDR1 is SNHLY and CDR2 is FYNNEI. The CDR3 spells CASSVSGGAYGYTF. The DNA for the CDR3 is TGTGCCAGCAGTGTTTCAGGAGGGGCCTATGGCTACACCTTC.

The chain combines TRBV10-2 with TRBJ1-2; D call uncertain. Germline V lookup: CDR1 WSHSY, CDR2 SAAADI. V was trimmed by 3 bases and J by 5 bases, leaving 10 bases between them. The CDR3 sequence is 13 residues long. The CDR3 DNA sequence: TGCGCCAGCAGTGACCTCCGCCTATATGGCTACACCTTC. As protein: CASSDLRLYGYTF.

This chain connects TRBV2 to TRBJ1-1, with a tentative D call TRBD1 (5 bases). CDR3 size: 15 residues. Between the trimmed V and J ends, which lost 6 bases and 11 bases, there was a span of 25 bases. Germline CDR1 and CDR2: SNHLY and FYNNEI. The CDR3 nucleotides read TGTGCCAGCAGCGGAGAAGTCGGAACGGGACCTCCTGCTTTCTTT. It yields the protein CASSGEVGTGPPAFF.

J is TRBJ2-5 and V is TRBV6-1, with D unresolved. V was pared by 4 bases and J by 1 base, with 7 bases between. The CDR3 has 13 amino acids. From germline, CDR1 is MNHNS and CDR2 SASEGT. The CDR3 here is CASSAVAQETQYF. CDR3 DNA sequence: TGTGCCAGCAGTGCGGTCGCCCAAGAGACCCAGTACTTC.

The CDR3 nucleotides are TGCGCCAGCAGCACGACAGGGTCTGGAAACACCATATATTTT. Translation gives CASSTTGSGNTIYF. The genes are TRBV5-1 and TRBJ1-3; 7 bases map to TRBD1. This CDR3 comprises 14 residues. Germline V lookup: CDR1 SGHRS, CDR2 YFSETQ. Trimming removed 4 bases from V and 1 base from J; junction bases left unmatched: 2.

V gene TRBV29-1 combines with J gene TRBJ2-5; D perhaps matches TRBD1 (6 bases). Germline CDR1 is SQVTM and CDR2 is ANQGSEA. Trimming shortened V by 4 bases and J by 0 bases, and 18 bases separated the two germline ends. CDR3 size: 16 residues. The chain's CDR3 is CSVASGTSGDQETQYF. The CDR3 DNA reads TGCAGCGTTGCGTCCGGGACCTCAGGGGACCAAGAGACCCAGTACTTC.

V usage is TRBV21-1 and J usage is TRBJ2-7. TRBV21-1 is a recognized pseudogene. The CDR3 is made up of 15 amino acids. In DNA, the CDR3 is TGTGCCAGCAGCAAACGGACGAGTCGGGCCTACGAGCAGTACTTC. This gives the protein CASSKRTSRAYEQYF.

With respect to this clone: The DNA is omitted, as the CDR3 cannot be located on it reliably, and the CDR3 follows TCRdb's listing. CDR3 loop: CASSFGPGQGAFGANVLTF. The chain uses TRBV7-9 and TRBJ2-6; the table calls TRBD1, which could not be checked here. The CDR3 totals 19 residues, both ends included. Germline CDR1 SEHNR, CDR2 FQNEAQ (reference sequence).

This sequence joins TRBV7-3 and TRBJ2-2; possible D gene TRBD2, 6 bases. V was pared by 4 bases and J by 4 bases, with 13 bases between. The CDR3 is 15 amino acids. Germline CDR1 reads SGHTA; CDR2 reads FQGTGA. CDR3 nucleotides: TGTGCCAGCAGCTCTGGGCCGCGGGGCACCGGGGAGCTGTTTTTT. Its translation: CASSSGPRGTGELFF.

This chain joins TRBV28 and TRBJ1-5, with a possible D match to TRBD1 (6 bases). The length of the CDR3 is 15 residues. Looked up from germline, CDR1 is MDHEN and CDR2 is SYDVKM. Trimming shortened V by 8 bases and J by 0 bases, and 14 bases separated the two germline ends. The CDR3 protein is CASRRGFYSNQPQHF. CDR3 bases: TGTGCCAGCCGTAGGGGGTTTTATAGCAATCAGCCCCAGCATTTT.

This chain joins TRBV11-2 and TRBJ2-5; 7 bases map to TRBD2. The ends lost 8 bases at V and 2 bases at J; junction bases unmatched: 14. The CDR3 totals 16 residues. In germline, CDR1 is SGHAT, CDR2 FQNNGV. In DNA form, the CDR3 reads TGTGCCAGCCAATCAGGGCGGGGGTTGGGTCAAGAGACCCAGTACTTC. Its translation is CASQSGRGLGQETQYF.

This chain uses TRBV4-3 with TRBJ2-7, with a possible D match to TRBD2 (6 bases). Deletions cut 0 bases from V and 7 bases from J, with 16 bases between. CDR3 length equals 15 residues. Germline CDR1 is LGHNA and CDR2 is YSLEER. As DNA, the CDR3 is TGCGCCAGCAGCCAAGATTGGGGACTTCCTAGAGAGCAGTACTTC. This translates into CASSQDWGLPREQYF.

Of note for this clone: A far larger clone is one base from this, pointing to a likely read error. The V call is TRBV7-9, the J call TRBJ2-5; either TRBD1 or TRBD2 may fit D (5 bases each). This CDR3 has 18 residues. Germline CDR1 is SEHNR and CDR2 is FQNEAQ (reference sequence). Trimming took off 4 bases at V and 5 bases at J, with 26 bases between the two ends. DNA of the CDR3: TGTGCCAGCAGCTGGGGCTGGGACCCTATAAAGCGTCAGGAGACCCAGTACTTC. Its translation is CASSWGWDPIKRQETQYF. Based on the CDR3 plus reference TRBV7-9 and TRBJ2-5, the full variable domain is DTGVSQNPRHKITKRGQNVTFRCDPISEHNRLYWYRQTLGQGPEFLTYFQNEAQLEKSRLLSDRFSAERPKGSFSTLEIQRTEQGDSAMYLCASSWGWDPIKRQETQYFGPGTRLLVL.

This chain links TRBV7-9 with TRBJ1-4; no clear D. Germline values: CDR1 SEHNR, CDR2 FQNEAQ (reference sequence). V lost 7 bases to trimming and J lost 3 bases, with 6 bases between them. The CDR3 has 12 amino acids. The CDR3 loop reads CASTWANEKLFF. CDR3 sequence (DNA): TGTGCCAGCACTTGGGCTAATGAAAAACTGTTTTTT.

This chain connects TRBV10-3 to TRBJ2-3; D call uncertain. The CDR3 loop spans 11 amino acids. Trimming took off 6 bases at V and 6 bases at J, with 7 bases between the two ends. The V gene's germline CDR1 is ENHRY and CDR2 SYGVKD. CDR3 coding DNA: TGTGCCATCAGCCAAGATGATACGCAGTATTTT. Its translation is CAISQDDTQYF.

J is TRBJ2-5 and V is TRBV18; 8 bases fit TRBD1. This CDR3 has 13 amino acids. Germline CDR1 and CDR2: KGHSH and LQKENI. With V trimmed by 6 bases and J by 5 bases, 5 bases remained unmatched. The chain's CDR3 is CASSDRVRETQYF. In nucleotides, the CDR3 is TGTGCCAGCTCGGACAGGGTTCGGGAGACCCAGTACTTC. Full variable domain (remainder filled in from reference TRBV18 and TRBJ2-5): NAGVMQNPRHLVRRRGQEARLRCSPMKGHSHVYWYRQLPEEGLKFMVYLQKENIIDESGMPKERFSAEFPKEGPSILRIQQVVRGDSAAYFCASSDRVRETQYFGPGTRLLVL.

The table lists this clone with a count of one. The chain couples TRBV14 to TRBJ1-4, with D maybe TRBD1 (5 bases). V lost 1 base to trimming and J lost 8 bases, with 14 bases between them. This CDR3 has 15 amino acids. CDR1 is SGHDN and CDR2 is FVKESK in the germline V gene. The CDR3: CASSQVGGVEEKLFF. The CDR3 DNA reads as TGTGCCAGCAGCCAAGTTGGGGGAGTCGAAGAAAAACTGTTTTTT.

The CDR3 sequence: CASSTSGQPLYEQYF. The DNA for the CDR3 is TGTGCCAGTAGTACATCAGGTCAACCACTCTACGAGCAGTACTTC. The chain has TRBV19 and TRBJ2-7; D remains ambiguous. V was pared by 4 bases and J by 3 bases, with 16 bases between. The CDR3 is made up of 15 amino acids. Per germline, CDR1 LNHDA and CDR2 SQIVND (reference sequence).

This clone was detected only a few times. Other DNA sequences from this sample encode an identical CDR3 as well. This chain connects TRBV27 to TRBJ2-6, with D perhaps TRBD2 (6 bases). The CDR3 loop spans 15 amino acids. From germline, CDR1 is MNHEY and CDR2 SMNVEV (reference sequence). Trimming took off 2 bases at V and 3 bases at J, with 8 bases between the two ends. The CDR3 here is CASSLSGLGANVLTF. The CDR3 region has the DNA TGTGCCAGCAGTTTAAGCGGGCTTGGGGCCAACGTCCTGACTTTC.

V is TRBV30 and J is TRBJ1-6, with D uncertain. The germline gives CDR1 GTSNPN, CDR2 SVGIG (reference sequence). The CDR3 length is 15 residues. V was shortened by 0 bases and J by 0 bases, with 6 bases between the two germline ends. CDR3 bases: TGTGCCTGGAGTGTACAGAGCTCCTATAATTCACCCCTCCACTTT. Protein sequence: CAWSVQSSYNSPLHF.

The chain combines TRBV7-2 with TRBJ1-2, with D maybe TRBD1 (6 bases). This CDR3 is 17 amino acids long. Deletions cut 5 bases from V and 0 bases from J, with 19 bases between. CDR1 and CDR2 (germline): SGHTA, FQGNSA. In DNA, the CDR3 is TGTGCCAGCAGCCCCCGGGGGGGCCGGGGTTCTAACTATGGCTACACCTTC. It yields the protein CASSPRGGRGSNYGYTF.

The chain employs TRBV9 and TRBJ2-1; 7 nucleotides align to TRBD2. The CDR3 loop spans 15 amino acids. The trim removed 0 bases at V and 9 bases at J, leaving 9 bases unmatched. Germline V gives CDR1 SGDLS, CDR2 YYNGEE. Written as DNA, the CDR3 is TGTGCCAGCAGCGTAGGACTAGCTGGGGTTAGTGAGCAGTTCTTC. Its protein product is CASSVGLAGVSEQFF.

The genes are TRBV7-2 and TRBJ2-1; D gene uncertain. Germline V gene lookup returns CDR1 SGHTA and CDR2 FQGNSA. The CDR3 is 13 residues long. V was pared by 3 bases and J by 3 bases, with 6 bases between. The CDR3 sequence: CASSFADYNEQFF. The CDR3 DNA reads as TGTGCCAGCAGCTTCGCGGACTACAATGAGCAGTTCTTC.

This rearrangement joins TRBV6-6 to TRBJ1-2, with 10 bases identical to TRBD1. Per the germline V gene, CDR1 is MNHNY and CDR2 is SVGAGI (reference sequence). The CDR3 extends over 13 amino acids. The junction had 2 bases not matched to a gene; V was cut back by 2 bases and J by 8 bases. The CDR3 spells CASSYVTGGGYTF. The CDR3, as DNA: TGTGCCAGCAGTTACGTGACAGGGGGCGGCTACACCTTC.

This chain connects TRBV30 to TRBJ2-7, with TRBD2 matching over 10 bases. The CDR3 sequence is 14 residues long. Trimming removed 6 bases from V and 2 bases from J; junction bases left unmatched: 7. Germline CDR1 and CDR2: GTSNPN and SVGIG (reference sequence). The CDR3 region is CACDGGTSAYEQYF. CDR3 nucleotides: TGTGCCTGTGATGGGGGGACTAGCGCCTACGAGCAGTACTTC.

The chain links TRBV28 to TRBJ1-5, with unresolved D. The CDR3 loop spans 14 amino acids. The germline V gene has CDR1 MDHEN and CDR2 SYDVKM. The V end lost 8 bases, the J end lost 2 bases, and 13 bases lay between the germline ends. The CDR3 reads CASAVVGGNQPQHF. CDR3 nucleotides: TGTGCCAGCGCTGTGGTCGGTGGCAATCAGCCCCAGCATTTT.